This is a list of T cell receptor beta chains from one sample in a study of spatial heterogeneity in lung cancer. In TCRdb, the 5' RACE reads were re-called with MiXCR into one record per CDR3 protein. Here the sample spans roughly 15,000 distinct CDR3 sequences, about 20% being singletons. The sequenced sample was PBMCs, obtained at follow-up. The receptors come from a male donor with early-stage non-small cell lung cancer. Both conserved end residues are part of each CDR3. Each record gives: J gene, V gene, clone size, D gene, CDR3 protein, CDR3 DNA. D genes are given only for firm matches. Only some rows state a clone size, as once, few, many or a class for expanded clones.

>TRBJ1-1|TRBV3-1|medium-sized|.
CASSQETEATEAFF
TGTGCCAGCAGCCAAGAGACAGAAGCCACTGAAGCTTTCTTT
>TRBJ2-7|TRBV5-1|.|TRBD1
CASRRTGDGYEQYF
TGCGCCAGCAGGCGGACAGGAGACGGCTACGAGCAGTACTTC
>TRBJ2-7|TRBV7-9|medium-sized|TRBD2
CASSSSSGGLGEQYF
TGTGCCAGCAGCTCTTCTAGCGGGGGGCTTGGCGAGCAGTACTTC
>TRBJ1-1|TRBV3-1|many|.
CASRNRLPHTEAFF
TGTGCCAGCAGGAACAGACTTCCCCACACTGAAGCTTTCTTT
>TRBJ2-7|TRBV18|medium-sized|TRBD2
CASSPGLAGSYEQYF
TGTGCCAGCTCACCTGGACTAGCGGGCTCCTACGAGCAGTACTTC
>TRBJ2-3|TRBV24-1|.|TRBD2
CATSDSIAGASDTQYF
TGTGCCACCAGTGACTCGATAGCGGGCGCCTCAGATACGCAGTATTTT
>TRBJ1-4|TRBV11-2|medium-sized|TRBD1
CASSLRGQPNEKLFF
TGTGCCAGCAGCTTACGGGGACAGCCGAATGAAAAACTGTTTTTT
>TRBJ1-5|TRBV12-2|many|.
CASRPSTHVGREPQHF
TGTGCAAGTCGCCCCTCTACGCACGTCGGAAGGGAGCCCCAGCATTTT
>TRBJ2-7|TRBV24-1|medium-sized|TRBD2
CATSEASGGLYEQYF
TGTGCCACCAGTGAGGCTAGCGGGGGGCTCTACGAGCAGTACTTC
>TRBJ2-5|TRBV7-3|.|TRBD1
CASSPGTGGAKTQYF
TGTGCCAGCAGCCCCGGGACAGGGGGCGCGAAGACCCAGTACTTC
>TRBJ2-7|TRBV7-3|once|.
CASSPGGGAGEQYF
TGTGCCAGCAGCCCCGGTGGAGGGGCGGGCGAGCAGTACTTC
>TRBJ1-2|TRBV3-1|many|.
CASSQTVANYGYTF
TGTGCCAGCAGCCAAACGGTAGCTAACTATGGCTACACCTTC
>TRBJ1-1|TRBV12-3/TRBV12-4|.|.
CASSSRDDNTEAFF
TGTGCCAGCAGTTCTCGAGATGATAACACTGAAGCTTTCTTT
>TRBJ1-5|TRBV7-6|many|.
CASSPRVGQPQHF
TGTGCCAGCAGCCCACGAGTGGGTCAGCCCCAGCATTTT
>TRBJ2-6|TRBV7-9|.|.
CASSSGQTTGANVLTF
TGTGCCAGCAGCTCAGGACAAACTACTGGGGCCAACGTCCTGACTTTC
>TRBJ2-7|TRBV12-3/TRBV12-4|medium-sized|TRBD2
CASQRGSLYEQYF
TGTGCCAGCCAGCGGGGGTCTCTTTACGAGCAGTACTTC
>TRBJ2-4|TRBV20-1|.|.
CSVSGLAKNIQYF
TGCAGTGTCTCGGGACTAGCCAAAAACATTCAGTACTTC
>TRBJ1-5|TRBV20-1|many|.
CSALDPLGSNQPQHF
TGCAGTGCTCTGGACCCCCTTGGGAGCAATCAGCCCCAGCATTTT
>TRBJ1-1|TRBV11-3|many|.
CASSPTGMNTEAFF
TGTGCCAGCAGCCCGACGGGCATGAACACTGAAGCTTTCTTT
>TRBJ2-1|TRBV9|few|.
CASSVVTTTYNEQFF
TGTGCCAGCAGCGTAGTGACTACAACCTACAATGAGCAGTTCTTC
>TRBJ1-1|TRBV27|many|.
CASRKLNTEAFF
TGTGCCAGCAGAAAGTTAAACACTGAAGCTTTCTTT
>TRBJ2-1|TRBV11-2|few|TRBD2
CASSSAGGLNEQFF
TGTGCCAGCAGCTCAGCGGGGGGGCTTAATGAGCAGTTCTTC
>TRBJ1-2|TRBV11-3|medium-sized|.
CASSWSSGSNYGYTF
TGTGCCAGCAGCTGGAGCAGCGGCTCGAACTATGGCTACACCTTC
>TRBJ1-6|TRBV29-1|.|TRBD1
CSVRTGDNSPLHF
TGCAGCGTGCGGACAGGGGACAATTCACCCCTCCACTTT
>TRBJ1-4|TRBV19|.|.
CASSNRPGPLEKLFF
TGTGCCAGTAGTAACCGCCCGGGACCGCTTGAAAAACTGTTTTTT
>TRBJ2-7|TRBV7-9|.|.
CASSRRPRDEQYF
TGTGCCAGCAGCCGACGCCCTAGGGATGAGCAGTACTTC
>TRBJ2-5|TRBV4-2|.|TRBD2
CASSPGTSGGVGQETQYF
TGTGCCAGCAGCCCCGGGACTAGCGGGGGTGTCGGACAAGAGACCCAGTACTTC
>TRBJ2-7|TRBV29-1|medium-sized|.
CSVGSYEQYF
TGCAGCGTCGGCTCCTACGAGCAGTACTTC
>TRBJ2-7|TRBV9|few|TRBD1
CASSVDPGQGYGEQYF
TGTGCCAGCAGCGTAGACCCGGGACAGGGGTATGGCGAGCAGTACTTC
>TRBJ2-7|TRBV3-1|.|.
CASSISSYEQYF
TGTGCCAGCAGTATAAGCTCCTACGAGCAGTACTTC
>TRBJ1-1|TRBV27|.|.
CASSSTGWTEAFF
TGTGCCAGCAGTTCTACAGGGTGGACTGAAGCTTTCTTT
>TRBJ1-2|TRBV6-6|medium-sized|.
CASSGTLTNYGYTF
TGTGCCAGCTCCGGGACACTCACTAACTATGGCTACACCTTC
>TRBJ2-2|TRBV7-2|.|TRBD2
CASSLGAGGPGGELFF
TGTGCGAGCAGCTTAGGAGCGGGGGGGCCCGGCGGGGAGCTGTTTTTT
>TRBJ2-7|TRBV7-2|.|.
CASSLVPVSYEQYF
TGTGCCAGCAGCTTAGTACCAGTTAGCTACGAGCAGTACTTC
>TRBJ1-5|TRBV7-8|.|.
CASSSRDRAKTQESNQPQHF
TGTGCCAGCAGCTCCAGAGACCGGGCCAAGACCCAGGAGAGCAATCAGCCCCAGCATTTT
>TRBJ1-4|TRBV29-1|.|.
CSVNLGAGATNEKLFF
TGCAGCGTTAATCTGGGGGCAGGGGCAACTAATGAAAAACTGTTTTTT
>TRBJ1-6|TRBV20-1|few|.
CSARDQYNSPLHF
TGCAGTGCTAGAGATCAGTATAATTCACCCCTCCACTTT
>TRBJ2-2|TRBV30|few|TRBD2
CAWRAPGLDTGELFF
TGTGCCTGGAGAGCACCGGGACTAGACACCGGGGAGCTGTTTTTT
>TRBJ2-3|TRBV19|many|.
CASSVGQSTDTQYF
TGTGCCAGTAGTGTCGGACAGAGCACAGATACGCAGTATTTT
>TRBJ2-3|TRBV7-9|few|.
CASSSEGDTQYF
TGTGCCAGCAGCTCAGAGGGGGATACGCAGTATTTT
>TRBJ1-5|TRBV7-8|medium-sized|.
CASSMRGAIYQPQHF
TGTGCCAGCAGTATGCGGGGGGCAATCTATCAGCCCCAGCATTTT
>TRBJ2-7|TRBV2|once|TRBD1
CASSMTGREQYF
TGTGCCAGCAGTATGACAGGGCGCGAGCAGTACTTC
>TRBJ2-7|TRBV14|medium-sized|TRBD1
CASSPSGGQVSYEQYF
TGTGCCAGCAGCCCCTCCGGGGGACAGGTCTCCTACGAGCAGTACTTC
>TRBJ2-2|TRBV7-3|many|.
CASSHTNTGELFF
TGTGCCAGCAGCCATACGAACACCGGGGAGCTGTTTTTT
>TRBJ2-7|TRBV10-2|.|.
CASSEVQAYEQYF
TGCGCCAGCAGTGAGGTACAGGCCTACGAGCAGTACTTC
>TRBJ2-3|TRBV7-7|many|TRBD1
CASSPTGFSDTQYF
TGTGCTAGCAGCCCGACAGGGTTCTCAGATACGCAGTATTTT
>TRBJ2-3|TRBV5-1|.|.
CASTDGLGYTQYF
TGCGCCAGCACAGACGGACTCGGCTATACGCAGTATTTT
>TRBJ1-1|TRBV20-1|.|.
CSARDLIYANTEAFF
TGCAGTGCTAGAGATCTAATTTACGCGAACACTGAAGCTTTCTTT
>TRBJ2-5|TRBV5-4|few|.
CASSLASETQYF
TGTGCCAGCAGCTTGGCATCCGAGACCCAGTACTTC